The present T cell receptor beta chain was sequenced within a study of blood T cell repertoires in COVID-19 (TCRdb year 2020). Context from the whole study: The collaborator samples originated in the United States, Italy and Spain and spanned the acute and convalescent phases of COVID-19. The prospective study material was composed of cDNA or gDNA derived from T cells, B-cell-depleted T cells, or PBMCs. Deeply sampled blood TCRbeta repertoires from subjects exposed to, actively infected with, or recovered from COVID-19 were included in the dataset. A freely available public database, intended as a resource for researchers studying the immune response to SARS-CoV-2, is where the repertoires were released. The samples were drawn from two sources: the first 160 participants of the ongoing ImmuneRACE study, and over 1,000 subjects contributed by 6 global collaborators. Nearly every sample came with metadata listing a de-identified subject ID, COVID-19 status, age in years and sex. Where HLA class I and class II types were available, the types were taken from metadata supplied by the sample provider, not from assay-based typing.

The CDR3, from cysteine to phenylalanine, totals 15 residues. The DNA shown is the 45-base CDR3, in frame from base 1. Compared with germline, V lacks 3 bases and J lacks 4 bases; bases without a gene match: 6. Looking up the germline V gene yields CDR1 MGHRA and CDR2 YSYEKL. The collaborating institutions used their own protocols to collect whole blood in K2EDTA tubes. For TCRbeta analysis, collaborators shipped samples as frozen whole blood, isolated PBMCs, or DNA extracted from either of those sample types. On this clone itself: Its target antigen remains unknown. No much larger clonotype is one base removed from it; base qualities were not supplied.

Broad study findings and their caveats: The quantity of clinical and demographic metadata differed by source and by participant and was supplied without curation.

TCRbeta CDR3 regions were amplified from genomic DNA by means of the immunoSEQ Assay, a bias-controlled multiplex PCR. Turning to the authors' computational methods: The number of nucleated cells in each sample was estimated by amplification of reference gene primers within the assay. To quantify the absolute abundance of each unique TCRbeta CDR3 rearrangement, sequence reads were collapsed and filtered. Productive Simpson clonality was computed per sample as the square root of Simpson's diversity index over productive rearrangements. TCRdb stores this immuneACCESS table with in-frame sequences only. Part of the clones is absent; in the studies checked, under half of the shortfall reflects unresolved V genes, and no reason is known for the rest. That table is the source of V, J and clone size, and D and trimming were worked out from the DNA. Counted in this sample were roughly 92,000 clones; roughly 89% of them appeared once. Roughly 4.5% of the sample is in the top ten clones.

The sample consisted of peripheral blood. The chain couples TRBV4-1 to TRBJ1-2, and 9 junctional nucleotides match TRBD1. The sequence was obtained from an elderly woman with active or convalescent COVID-19. Here is the DNA: TGCGCCAGCAGCCACACAGGGGGCGCGAGCTATGGCTACACCTTC. Translated, it reads CASSHTGGASYGYTF.